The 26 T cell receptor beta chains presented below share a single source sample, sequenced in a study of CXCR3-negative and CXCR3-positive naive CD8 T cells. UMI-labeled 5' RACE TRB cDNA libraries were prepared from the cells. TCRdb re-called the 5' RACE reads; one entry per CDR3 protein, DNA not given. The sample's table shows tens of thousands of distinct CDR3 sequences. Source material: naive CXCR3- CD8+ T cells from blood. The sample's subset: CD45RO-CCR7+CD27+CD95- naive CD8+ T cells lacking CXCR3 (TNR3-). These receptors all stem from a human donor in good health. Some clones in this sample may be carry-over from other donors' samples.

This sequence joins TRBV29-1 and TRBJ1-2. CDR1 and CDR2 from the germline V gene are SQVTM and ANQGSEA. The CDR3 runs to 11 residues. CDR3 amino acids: CSVVEIYGYTF.

The CDR3 sequence: CASSISGARGYEQYF. V is TRBV4-1 and J is TRBJ2-7; with no DNA, the TCRdb D assignment of TRBD1 cannot be verified. CDR1 and CDR2 from the germline V gene are MGHRA and YSYEKL. This CDR3 region has 15 residues.

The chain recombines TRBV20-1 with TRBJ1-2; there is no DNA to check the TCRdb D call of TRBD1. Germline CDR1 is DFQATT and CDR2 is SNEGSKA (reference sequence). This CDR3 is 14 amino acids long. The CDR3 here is CSARVFPGNYGYTF.

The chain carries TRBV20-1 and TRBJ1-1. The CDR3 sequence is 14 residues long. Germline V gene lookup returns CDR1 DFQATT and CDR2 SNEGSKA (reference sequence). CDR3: CSARVEGLNTEAFF.

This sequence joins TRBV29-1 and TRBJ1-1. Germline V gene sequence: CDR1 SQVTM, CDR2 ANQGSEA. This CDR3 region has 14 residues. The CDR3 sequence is CSVESGAQNTEAFF.

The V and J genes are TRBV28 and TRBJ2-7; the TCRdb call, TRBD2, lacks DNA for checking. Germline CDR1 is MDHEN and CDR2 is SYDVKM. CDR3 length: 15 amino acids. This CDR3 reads CASTLGLAGTYEQYF. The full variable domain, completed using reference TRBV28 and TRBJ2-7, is DVKVTQSSRYLVKRTGEKVFLECVQDMDHENMFWYRQDPGLGLRLIYFSYDVKMKEKGDIPEGYSVSREKKERFSLILESASTNQTSMYLCASTLGLAGTYEQYFGPGTRLTVT.

Here the CDR3 reads CSVEKDGNNEQFF. V usage is TRBV29-1 and J usage is TRBJ2-1. The CDR3 totals 13 residues. The germline CDR1 and CDR2 sequences are SQVTM and ANQGSEA.

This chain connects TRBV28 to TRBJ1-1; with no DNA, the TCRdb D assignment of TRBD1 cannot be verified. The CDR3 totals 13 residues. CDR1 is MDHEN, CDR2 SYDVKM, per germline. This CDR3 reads CASSRQGYTEAFF.

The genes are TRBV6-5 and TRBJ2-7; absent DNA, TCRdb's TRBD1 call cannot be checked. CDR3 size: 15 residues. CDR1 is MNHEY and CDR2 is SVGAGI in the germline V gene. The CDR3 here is CASRLRADRGYEQYF.

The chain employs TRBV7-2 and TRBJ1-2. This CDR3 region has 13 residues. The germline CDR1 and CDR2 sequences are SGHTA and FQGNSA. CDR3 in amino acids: CASSLDWSHGYTF.

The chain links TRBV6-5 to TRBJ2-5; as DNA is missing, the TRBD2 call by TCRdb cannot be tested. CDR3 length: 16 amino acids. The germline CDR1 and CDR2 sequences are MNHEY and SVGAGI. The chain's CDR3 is CASSQTAGTAEETQYF.

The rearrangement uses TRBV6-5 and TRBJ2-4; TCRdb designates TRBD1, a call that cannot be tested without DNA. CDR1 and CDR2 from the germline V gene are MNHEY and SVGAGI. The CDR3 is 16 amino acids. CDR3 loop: CARRRQSQGGKNIQYF.

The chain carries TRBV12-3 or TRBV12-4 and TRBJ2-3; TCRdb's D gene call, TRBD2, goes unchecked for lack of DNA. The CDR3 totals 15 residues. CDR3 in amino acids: CASSFPRETTDTQYF.

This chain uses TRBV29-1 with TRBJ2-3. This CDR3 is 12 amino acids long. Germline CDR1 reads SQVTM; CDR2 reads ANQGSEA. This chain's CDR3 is CSVEDLVGTQYF.

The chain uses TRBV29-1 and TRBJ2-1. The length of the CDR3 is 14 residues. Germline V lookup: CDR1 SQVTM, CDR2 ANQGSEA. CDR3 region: CSVKGEASDNEQFF.

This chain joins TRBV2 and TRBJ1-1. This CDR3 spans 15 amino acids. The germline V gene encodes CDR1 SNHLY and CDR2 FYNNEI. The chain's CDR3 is CASSEYKDLGTEAFF.

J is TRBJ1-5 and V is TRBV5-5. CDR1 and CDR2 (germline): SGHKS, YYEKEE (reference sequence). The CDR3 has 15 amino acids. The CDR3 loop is CASSLVQNSNQPQHF.

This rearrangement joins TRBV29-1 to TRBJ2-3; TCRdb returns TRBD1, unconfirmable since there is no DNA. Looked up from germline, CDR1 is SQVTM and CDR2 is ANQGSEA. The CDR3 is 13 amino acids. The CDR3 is CSVMTPGTDTQYF.

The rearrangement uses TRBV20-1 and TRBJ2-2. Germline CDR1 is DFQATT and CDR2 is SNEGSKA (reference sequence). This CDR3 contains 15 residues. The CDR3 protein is CSARVRGMNTGELFF.

The CDR3 is CASSWSRASSYEQYF. This sequence joins TRBV28 and TRBJ2-7; TCRdb designates TRBD1, a call that cannot be tested without DNA. The germline gives CDR1 MDHEN, CDR2 SYDVKM. The CDR3 consists of 15 residues. Variable domain in full (rest from reference TRBV28 and TRBJ2-7): DVKVTQSSRYLVKRTGEKVFLECVQDMDHENMFWYRQDPGLGLRLIYFSYDVKMKEKGDIPEGYSVSREKKERFSLILESASTNQTSMYLCASSWSRASSYEQYFGPGTRLTVT.

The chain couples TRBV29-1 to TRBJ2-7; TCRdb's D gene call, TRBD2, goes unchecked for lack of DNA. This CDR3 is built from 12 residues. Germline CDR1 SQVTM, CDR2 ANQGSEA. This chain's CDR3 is CSVVGDGNEQYF.

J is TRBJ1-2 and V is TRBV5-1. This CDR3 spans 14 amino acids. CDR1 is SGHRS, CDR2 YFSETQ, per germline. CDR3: CASSGSHGDYGYTF.

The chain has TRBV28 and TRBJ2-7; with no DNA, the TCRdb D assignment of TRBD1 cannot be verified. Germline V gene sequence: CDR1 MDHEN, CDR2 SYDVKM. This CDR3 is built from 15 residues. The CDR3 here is CASSPTGILSYEQYF.

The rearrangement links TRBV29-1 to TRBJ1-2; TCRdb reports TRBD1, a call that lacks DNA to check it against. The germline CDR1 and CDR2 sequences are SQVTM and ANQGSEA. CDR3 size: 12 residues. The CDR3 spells CSVVRGDYGYTF.

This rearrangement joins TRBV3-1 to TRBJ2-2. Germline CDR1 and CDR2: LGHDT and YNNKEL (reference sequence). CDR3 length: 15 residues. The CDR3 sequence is CASSQGFGTIGELFF.

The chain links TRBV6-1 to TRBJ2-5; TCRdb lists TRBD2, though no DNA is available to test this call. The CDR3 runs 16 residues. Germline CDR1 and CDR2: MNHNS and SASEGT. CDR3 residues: CASRWRDGRPEETQYF.